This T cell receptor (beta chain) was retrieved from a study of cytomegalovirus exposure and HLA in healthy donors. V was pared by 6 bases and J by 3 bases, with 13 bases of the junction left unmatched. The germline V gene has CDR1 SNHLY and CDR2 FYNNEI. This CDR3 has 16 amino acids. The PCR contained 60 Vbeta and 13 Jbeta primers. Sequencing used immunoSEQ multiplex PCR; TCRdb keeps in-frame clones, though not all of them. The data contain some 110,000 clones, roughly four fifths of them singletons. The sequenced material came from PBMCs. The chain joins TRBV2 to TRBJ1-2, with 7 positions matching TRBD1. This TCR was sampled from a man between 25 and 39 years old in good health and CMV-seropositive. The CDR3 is CASSISTGIVDYGYTF. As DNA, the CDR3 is TGTGCCAGCAGCATATCGACAGGGATTGTCGACTATGGCTACACCTTC.